These 15 T cell receptor beta chains were all obtained from the same sample, sequenced in a study of cytomegalovirus exposure and HLA in healthy donors. The PCR employed 60 Vbeta primers together with 13 Jbeta primers. The data were produced by immunoSEQ multiplex PCR, yet TCRdb's version contains in-frame clones alone and is incomplete. The sample contains some 130,000 clones, 55% to 75% of which appear only once. The source material was PBMCs. These receptors were taken from a man in his thirties or forties in good health and CMV-seropositive.

The chain has TRBV28 and TRBJ1-2, with 8 positions matching TRBD1. The CDR3 length is 16 residues. CDR1 is MDHEN and CDR2 is SYDVKM in the germline V gene. After removal of 5 bases from V and 1 base from J, the junction contained 9 bases not matched to a gene. For the CDR3, the DNA is TGTGCCAGCAGTCTGAAGACAGGGGAGCTTAACTATGGCTACACCTTC. Translating it yields CASSLKTGELNYGYTF.

The rearrangement joins TRBV30 to TRBJ1-3; D may be TRBD1 (6 bases). This CDR3 has 22 amino acids. The germline V gene has CDR1 GTSNPN and CDR2 SVGIG (reference sequence). V lost 4 bases and J 0 bases, leaving 34 bases between the germline ends. In nucleotides, the CDR3 is TGTGCCTGGACTTATTCCCCTCTCAGGGGATACCCCCTCCTGAGCTCTGGAAACACCATATATTTT. Translating gives CAWTYSPLRGYPLLSSGNTIYF.

J is TRBJ1-4 and V is TRBV11-2; 7 nucleotides agree with TRBD1. Trimming cost V 6 bases and J 6 bases; bases outside gene matches: 10. The CDR3 contains 15 residues. CDR1 SGHAT and CDR2 FQNNGV come from the germline V gene. DNA of the CDR3: TGTGCCAGCAGTCCAAGGACAGGAGGATATGAAAAACTGTTTTTT. This sequence encodes CASSPRTGGYEKLFF.

The rearrangement joins TRBV5-1 to TRBJ2-1; TRBD2 is a possible D gene (6 bases). Germline V gene sequence: CDR1 SGHRS, CDR2 YFSETQ. The CDR3 is 13 amino acids. With 5 bases removed from V and 4 bases from J, the gap between germline ends came to 10 bases. The CDR3 region is CASSSGAYNEQFF. In DNA, the CDR3 is TGCGCCAGCAGTAGCGGAGCTTACAATGAGCAGTTCTTC.

The chain links TRBV29-1 to TRBJ1-5, with D tentatively TRBD1 (5 bases). The CDR3 totals 15 residues. The V and J ends lost 4 bases and 5 bases respectively, with 18 bases between them. The germline gives CDR1 SQVTM, CDR2 ANQGSEA. The CDR3 sequence: CSVGGLGGWDQPQHF. DNA of the CDR3: TGCAGCGTTGGGGGTCTTGGGGGGTGGGATCAGCCCCAGCATTTT. The whole variable domain, filled in from reference TRBV29-1 and TRBJ1-5, reads SAVISQKPSRDICQRGTSLTIQCQVDSQVTMMFWYRQQPGQSLTLIATANQGSEATYESGFVIDKFPISRPNLTFSTLTVSNMSPEDSSIYLCSVGGLGGWDQPQHFGDGTRLSIL.

V gene TRBV6-6 combines with J gene TRBJ1-1; TRBD1 matches 7 bases. Germline values: CDR1 MNHNY, CDR2 SVGAGI (reference sequence). This CDR3 has 14 residues. V gave up 5 bases and J gave up 4 bases; unmatched junction bases: 7. CDR3 in amino acids: CASSISDRATEAFF. CDR3 coding DNA: TGTGCCAGCAGTATCTCAGACAGGGCCACTGAAGCTTTCTTT.

The chain is built from TRBV7-9 and TRBJ1-2, with unresolved D. This CDR3 spans 16 amino acids. Germline CDR1 and CDR2: SEHNR and FQNEAQ (reference sequence). V lost 0 bases and J 8 bases, leaving 19 bases between the germline ends. The CDR3 sequence: CASSLAGGYQSGGYTF. Written as DNA, the CDR3 is TGTGCCAGCAGCTTAGCGGGTGGTTATCAGTCGGGAGGCTACACCTTC. Based on the CDR3 plus reference TRBV7-9 and TRBJ1-2, the full variable domain is DTGVSQNPRHKITKRGQNVTFRCDPISEHNRLYWYRQTLGQGPEFLTYFQNEAQLEKSRLLSDRFSAERPKGSFSTLEIQRTEQGDSAMYLCASSLAGGYQSGGYTFGSGTRLTVV.

The V call is TRBV2, the J call TRBJ2-1; TRBD1 agrees at 9 bases. There are 21 residues in the CDR3. From germline, CDR1 is SNHLY and CDR2 FYNNEI. J was trimmed by 1 base and V by 1 base; bases with no gene match: 17. CDR3 sequence reads: CASSEGPGDRVPVRSYNEQFF. CDR3 sequence (DNA): TGTGCCAGCAGTGAAGGTCCGGGGGACAGGGTCCCAGTTCGGTCCTACAATGAGCAGTTCTTC.

The chain combines TRBV19 with TRBJ2-7; 11 bases fit TRBD1. CDR1 and CDR2 from the germline V gene are LNHDA and SQIVND (reference sequence). The CDR3 totals 14 residues. V shed 5 bases and J 6 bases; nucleotides not matched to a gene: 6. CDR3 sequence reads: CASSRTGGEGEQYF. The CDR3 region has the DNA TGTGCCAGTAGTCGGACAGGGGGCGAGGGCGAGCAGTACTTC. The full variable domain, its missing parts supplied by reference TRBV19 and TRBJ2-7, is DGGITQSPKYLFRKEGQNVTLSCEQNLNHDAMYWYRQDPGQGLRLIYYSQIVNDFQKGDIAEGYSVSREKKESFPLTVTSAQKNPTAFYLCASSRTGGEGEQYFGPGTRLTVT.

The genes are TRBV19 and TRBJ2-1; D is possibly TRBD2 (5 bases). V lost 3 bases and J lost 8, with 17 bases in between. Looked up from germline, CDR1 is LNHDA and CDR2 is SQIVND (reference sequence). CDR3 length equals 15 residues. In DNA, the CDR3 is TGTGCCAGTAGTATGTCAACTAGTTGGGTGGATGAGCAGTTCTTC. Its protein is CASSMSTSWVDEQFF.

The rearrangement uses TRBV2 and TRBJ1-2; tentative D call: TRBD1 (6 bases). The V gene's germline CDR1 is SNHLY and CDR2 FYNNEI. V was clipped by 4 bases and J by 8 bases, with 17 bases between them. CDR3 size: 14 residues. The CDR3, as DNA: TGTGCCAGCAGTGTAGAACAGGGCCTCTCCGGCTACACCTTC. It encodes CASSVEQGLSGYTF.

This clone was observed a few times. This chain links TRBV6-1 with TRBJ1-1; D is uncertain. The CDR3 contains 15 residues. The germline V gene has CDR1 MNHNS and CDR2 SASEGT. Between the trimmed V and J ends, which lost 6 bases and 0 bases, there was a span of 14 bases. CDR3 nucleotide sequence: TGTGCCAGCAGAACAGAACCGTACATGAACACTGAAGCTTTCTTT. This gives the protein CASRTEPYMNTEAFF.

A word on this clone: A read error may account for a junction end that differs from germline. The chain employs TRBV6-1 and TRBJ1-2; TRBD1 agrees at 8 bases. This CDR3 is 14 amino acids long. CDR1 and CDR2 (germline): MNHNS, SASEGT. CDR3 nucleotide sequence: TGTGCCAGCATTTCGACAGGGGATCACTATGCCTACACCTTC. Amino acids: CASISTGDHYAYTF.

The chain has TRBV9 and TRBJ2-5; TRBD2 agrees at 10 bases. The trim removed 0 bases at V and 5 bases at J, leaving 7 bases unmatched. This CDR3 region has 16 residues. The germline gives CDR1 SGDLS, CDR2 YYNGEE. In nucleotides, the CDR3 is TGTGCCAGCAGCGTAGAAGCGGGAGGGCCCGGGGAGACCCAGTACTTC. Its protein is CASSVEAGGPGETQYF. Drawing the rest from reference TRBV9 and TRBJ2-5, the complete variable domain is DSGVTQTPKHLITATGQRVTLRCSPRSGDLSVYWYQQSLDQGLQFLIQYYNGEERAKGNILERFSAQQFPDLHSELNLSSLELGDSALYFCASSVEAGGPGETQYFGPGTRLLVL.

This CDR3 reads CASSLRPGQGANYNEQFF. CDR3 bases: TGTGCCAGCAGCTTACGGCCGGGACAGGGGGCCAACTACAATGAGCAGTTCTTC. The genes are TRBV7-9 and TRBJ2-1; TRBD1 agrees at 12 bases. The germline V gene encodes CDR1 SEHNR and CDR2 FQNEAQ (reference sequence). V was pared by 2 bases and J by 3 bases, with 8 bases of the junction left unmatched. The CDR3 length is 18 residues.